This T cell receptor (beta chain) was identified during a study of OX40 agonist ivuxolimab in advanced cancers. Study-level background: Each patient was given ivuxolimab into a vein every 2 weeks, at 0.01 to 10 mg/kg. A mean age of about 56 years, range about 20 to 90, was recorded, and 80% to 90% were male. Past anti-PD-1, anti-PD-L1 or anti-CTLA-4 therapy was accepted, and 40% to 50% had received some. Study-level findings and limits: The study found that CD8+ T cells averaged more expanded clones than CD4+.

Assay: immunoSEQ multiplex PCR; the TCRdb copy retains only in-frame clones and omits some. This sample has approximately 74,000 clones, with 90% found just once. The germline V gene has CDR1 SGHDN and CDR2 FVKESK. V gave up 4 bases and J gave up 2 bases, with 22 bases separating them. This CDR3 has 18 amino acids. Of note for this clone: Its target is unknown.

The rearrangement links TRBV14 to TRBJ2-3; no definite D call. Material: CD4+ or CD8+ T cells sorted from blood, obtained in a trial of the OX40 agonist ivuxolimab. This sequence was found in an adult with an advanced solid tumor such as melanoma, head and neck, liver or kidney cancer. DNA of the CDR3: TGTGCCAGCAGCCCGTATGACGCGTACAGCAGCTTCACAGATACGCAGTATTTT. It yields the protein CASSPYDAYSSFTDTQYF.